These 25 T cell receptor beta chains came from one sample sequenced in a study of cytomegalovirus exposure and HLA in healthy donors. 13 Jbeta primers and 60 Vbeta primers were used for the PCR. TCRdb's copy holds only in-frame clones and misses some; the assay was immunoSEQ multiplex PCR. The sample gives around 200,000 clones, over 65% of which show up once; around 2.9% is in the top ten. Sequencing used PBMCs. These receptors were taken from a woman aged 55 to 70 in good health and CMV-seropositive.

CDR3 sequence reads: CASSTPSSGGAKETQYF. The CDR3 bases are TGTGCCAGCAGTACCCCTTCTAGCGGGGGGGCCAAAGAGACCCAGTACTTC. V usage is TRBV28 and J usage is TRBJ2-5, with 12 bases identical to TRBD2. Germline V lookup: CDR1 MDHEN, CDR2 SYDVKM. This CDR3 comprises 17 residues. With 5 bases clipped from V and 3 bases from J, the junction kept 10 bases outside the gene matches.

This chain joins TRBV5-1 and TRBJ2-5, with TRBD2 matching over 8 bases. The end of the DNA aligns better with TRBJ2-7, so the J call may be wrong. Per the germline V gene, CDR1 is SGHRS and CDR2 is YFSETQ. CDR3 length: 13 amino acids. CDR3 amino acids: CASRDGRAYEQYF. DNA of the CDR3: TGCGCCAGCAGGGACGGGAGGGCCTACGAGCAGTACTTC.

The J gene is TRBJ2-5, the V gene TRBV11-3; 7 bases map to TRBD2. The junction had 5 bases not matched to a gene; V was cut back by 5 bases and J by 5 bases. This CDR3 region has 13 residues. CDR1 and CDR2 (germline): SGHNT, YENEEA. The CDR3 region has the DNA TGTGCCAGCAGCCGTGGACTAGTGGAGACCCAGTACTTC. Amino acids: CASSRGLVETQYF.

The chain has TRBV6-4 and TRBJ2-1; 8 nucleotides agree with TRBD2. Germline V gene sequence: CDR1 MRHNA, CDR2 SNTAGT. V lost 4 bases to trimming and J lost 9 bases; unmatched junction nucleotides: 14. The CDR3 loop spans 16 amino acids. CDR3 loop: CASSVFGTAGVSEQFF. CDR3 DNA: TGTGCCAGCAGTGTATTTGGTACAGCGGGAGTGAGTGAGCAGTTCTTC.

As for this clone: The same CDR3 also results from other DNA sequences found in this sample. The chain combines TRBV5-1 with TRBJ1-1; D perhaps matches TRBD1 (5 bases). The CDR3 loop spans 14 amino acids. Deletions cut 2 bases from V and 1 base from J, with 9 bases between. Per the germline V gene, CDR1 is SGHRS and CDR2 is YFSETQ. CDR3 coding DNA: TGCGCCAGCAGCTTAGCCCAGGGGAACACTGAAGCTTTCTTT. It is translated as CASSLAQGNTEAFF.

J is TRBJ1-2 and V is TRBV6-1; 7 bases align to TRBD1. From germline, CDR1 is MNHNS and CDR2 SASEGT. The CDR3 is made up of 13 amino acids. Trimming at V came to 5 bases and at J to 5 bases, leaving 5 bases not matched to a gene. The DNA for the CDR3 is TGTGCCAGCAGTAGGGACAGTCTATATGGCTACACCTTC. It is translated as CASSRDSLYGYTF.

The rearrangement links TRBV6-5 to TRBJ2-5, with TRBD1 identical over 9 bases. The end of the DNA fits TRBJ2-7 better, so the J call may be wrong. The CDR3 is 15 amino acids. Per germline, CDR1 MNHEY and CDR2 SVGAGI. CDR3 nucleotides: TGTGCCAGCATGATAAGCGGGACAGGGACCTACGAGCAGTACTTC. As protein: CASMISGTGTYEQYF.

The chain recombines TRBV28 with TRBJ2-1; a weak D match, TRBD1 (7 bases). V was cut by 8 bases and J by 6 bases, with 17 bases left in between. This CDR3 comprises 14 residues. Germline V gives CDR1 MDHEN, CDR2 SYDVKM. In DNA form, the CDR3 reads TGTGCCAGCGGTAGGCAGGGGGGAAGCAATGAGCAGTTCTTC. Its protein is CASGRQGGSNEQFF.

The chain carries TRBV27 and TRBJ1-2; D is unclear. The V and J ends lost 0 bases and 2 bases respectively, with 7 bases between them. CDR1 is MNHEY and CDR2 is SMNVEV in the germline V gene (reference sequence). The CDR3 contains 14 residues. CDR3 sequence: CASSLSPGNYGYTF. CDR3 sequence (DNA): TGTGCCAGCAGTTTATCCCCGGGGAACTATGGCTACACCTTC.

V gene TRBV21-1 combines with J gene TRBJ1-5; the table calls TRBD1, which could not be checked here. TRBV21-1 is flagged as a pseudogene. The CDR3 is 16 residues long. CDR3 residues: CASSKSFFRGNQPQHF. CDR3 nucleotides: TGTGCCAGCAGCAAAAGCTTCTTCAGGGGCAATCAGCCCCAGCATTTT.

V gene TRBV13 combines with J gene TRBJ1-3; D possibly corresponds to TRBD1 (6 bases). Germline values: CDR1 PRHDT, CDR2 FYEKMQ (reference sequence). The CDR3 covers 15 residues. The V gene lost 1 base and the J gene lost 5 bases, with 12 bases spanning the gap. The CDR3 is CASSLEGRGRNTIYF. Here the CDR3 DNA reads TGTGCCAGCAGCTTAGAGGGCAGGGGTAGAAACACCATATATTTT.

This clone turned up a few times. V and J are TRBV6-5 and TRBJ2-1; a weak D match, TRBD1 (5 bases). Trimming cost V 0 bases and J 2 bases, with 5 bases left between them. Looked up from germline, CDR1 is MNHEY and CDR2 is SVGAGI. This CDR3 is built from 14 residues. The CDR3 region has the DNA TGTGCCAGCAGTTACTCGGGGCCCTACAATGAGCAGTTCTTC. This gives the protein CASSYSGPYNEQFF.

V is TRBV7-7 and J is TRBJ2-1; 9 bases agree with TRBD2. This CDR3 has 15 residues. In germline, CDR1 is SSHAT, CDR2 FNYEAQ (reference sequence). With 4 bases clipped from V and 2 bases from J, the junction kept 3 bases outside the gene matches. The CDR3 bases are TGTGCCAGCAGCTCTGGGACTAGCCCCTACAATGAGCAGTTCTTC. Its protein product is CASSSGTSPYNEQFF.

The chain recombines TRBV18 with TRBJ1-5; no definite D call. The CDR3 runs 14 residues. Looked up from germline, CDR1 is KGHSH and CDR2 is LQKENI. The V and J ends lost 0 bases and 0 bases respectively, with 3 bases between them. The CDR3 nucleotides read TGTGCCAGCTCACCACCCTATAGCAATCAGCCCCAGCATTTT. This sequence encodes CASSPPYSNQPQHF.

This chain joins TRBV6-5 and TRBJ2-7, with TRBD2 identical over 12 bases. From germline, CDR1 is MNHEY and CDR2 SVGAGI. The V gene end was trimmed by 5 bases and the J gene end by 3 bases; junction bases not matched to a gene: 2. The CDR3 length is 14 residues. The CDR3 spells CASSRTSGDYEQYF. CDR3 coding DNA: TGTGCCAGCAGTCGGACTAGCGGGGACTACGAGCAGTACTTC.

The V gene is TRBV28, the J gene TRBJ2-1; D not resolved. The CDR3 runs to 15 residues. The germline V gene encodes CDR1 MDHEN and CDR2 SYDVKM. Deletions cut 2 bases from V and 2 bases from J, with 10 bases between. As DNA, the CDR3 is TGTGCCAGCAGTTTAAGCGCCGGCCCCTACAATGAGCAGTTCTTC. Translated: CASSLSAGPYNEQFF.

The rearrangement uses TRBV30 and TRBJ2-7, with 9 bases matching TRBD1. CDR1 and CDR2 from the germline V gene are GTSNPN and SVGIG (reference sequence). The CDR3 consists of 14 residues. With V trimmed by 5 bases and J by 3 bases, 8 bases remained unmatched. CDR3 sequence: CAWDRGTLFYEQYF. CDR3 in DNA: TGTGCCTGGGACAGGGGGACGCTTTTCTACGAGCAGTACTTC.

The chain recombines TRBV4-3 with TRBJ1-2; unclear D gene. The CDR3 is made up of 13 amino acids. V shed 0 bases and J shed 6 bases, with 8 bases lying between them. The germline V gene has CDR1 LGHNA and CDR2 YSLEER. The CDR3 sequence: CASSQDSGDGYTF. The CDR3, as DNA: TGCGCCAGCAGCCAAGATTCCGGGGATGGCTACACCTTC.

Of note for this clone: Other nucleotide sequences from this sample produce the same CDR3. CDR3 DNA: TGTGCCTGGAGTGTACGCGGCTATGGCTACACCTTC. Amino acid sequence: CAWSVRGYGYTF. The chain is built from TRBV30 and TRBJ1-2, with D unclear. This CDR3 spans 12 amino acids. Trimming took off 0 bases at V and 4 bases at J, with 6 bases between the two ends. CDR1 GTSNPN and CDR2 SVGIG come from the germline V gene (reference sequence).

This clone has a single count. The chain carries TRBV28 and TRBJ1-3; 10 bases are shared with TRBD1. The CDR3 sequence is 16 residues long. Germline CDR1 is MDHEN and CDR2 is SYDVKM. The ends lost 5 bases at V and 4 bases at J; junction bases unmatched: 8. CDR3 DNA sequence: TGTGCCAGCAGTGATCCTACGGGACAGGGGGGAAACACCATATATTTT. It specifies CASSDPTGQGGNTIYF.

This chain joins TRBV28 and TRBJ1-2; possibly TRBD1 for D (5 bases). Between the trimmed V and J ends, which lost 0 bases and 4 bases, there was a span of 9 bases. Germline V gene sequence: CDR1 MDHEN, CDR2 SYDVKM. The CDR3 runs to 14 residues. CDR3 amino acids: CASSLWGEGYGYTF. The DNA for the CDR3 is TGTGCCAGCAGTTTATGGGGGGAGGGCTATGGCTACACCTTC.

The chain has TRBV27 and TRBJ1-6; D might be TRBD1 (5 bases). CDR3 length: 16 residues. V was shortened by 5 bases and J by 0 bases, with 11 bases between the two germline ends. The germline V gene has CDR1 MNHEY and CDR2 SMNVEV (reference sequence). As DNA, the CDR3 is TGTGCCAGCAGTGAACAGGCGAGCTCCTATAATTCACCCCTCCACTTT. Translation: CASSEQASSYNSPLHF.

V usage is TRBV11-2 and J usage is TRBJ2-1; 8 bases map to TRBD2. Unmatched junction bases numbered 5, after V lost 1 base and J lost 6 bases. Germline lookup yields CDR1 SGHAT and CDR2 FQNNGV. The CDR3 is made up of 15 amino acids. Written as DNA, the CDR3 is TGTGCCAGCAGCTTAGCGTGGCGGGGGGTCAATGAGCAGTTCTTC. Translated, it gives CASSLAWRGVNEQFF.

The chain recombines TRBV28 with TRBJ1-2; the D gene is possibly TRBD1 (5 bases). This CDR3 has 14 amino acids. Trimming cost V 6 bases and J 5 bases, with 16 bases left between them. Germline CDR1 and CDR2: MDHEN and SYDVKM. CDR3 sequence: CASRRQSGSYGYTF. DNA for the CDR3: TGTGCCAGCAGGCGACAGTCTGGCTCGTATGGCTACACCTTC.

The chain carries TRBV6-1 and TRBJ2-5, with 8 positions matching TRBD1. Germline V gene lookup returns CDR1 MNHNS and CDR2 SASEGT. Trimming cost V 4 bases and J 3 bases; bases outside gene matches: 4. The CDR3 has 14 residues. The CDR3 DNA follows: TGTGCCAGCAGTGGGGACAGGATAGAAGAGACCCAGTACTTC. Translating it yields CASSGDRIEETQYF.